Below are 20 T cell receptor beta chains sequenced from a single sample in a study of T cell changes during pregnancy in multiple sclerosis. Some clones are missing from TCRdb's copy, which holds only in-frame ones; the method was immunoSEQ multiplex PCR. The repertoire holds about 68,000 clones, with approximately 90% as singletons. The sequencing used peripheral blood, collected in the third trimester of pregnancy. The source of these receptors is a female donor with multiple sclerosis, enrolled in a pregnancy study.

In DNA, the CDR3 is TGCGCCAGCAGCTTGGCTGTCAGGGGCGGTGGCTACACCTTC. Its translation is CASSLAVRGGGYTF. The rearrangement joins TRBV5-1 to TRBJ1-2, with a possible D match to TRBD1 (6 bases). V dropped 0 bases and J dropped 7 bases, with 13 bases sitting between them. The CDR3 sequence is 14 residues long. The germline gives CDR1 SGHRS, CDR2 YFSETQ.

The chain joins TRBV6-5 to TRBJ1-3, with D unresolved. There are 14 residues in the CDR3. The V gene lost 5 bases and the J gene lost 2 bases, with 10 bases spanning the gap. From germline, CDR1 is MNHEY and CDR2 SVGAGI. The CDR3 region has the DNA TGTGCCAGCAGTACTGTGACTGCTGGAAACACCATATATTTT. Translating gives CASSTVTAGNTIYF.

The V and J genes are TRBV4-2 and TRBJ1-5; D is perhaps TRBD1 (6 bases). CDR1 is LGHNA and CDR2 is YNFKEQ in the germline V gene. Trimming cost V 1 base and J 0 bases, with 10 bases left between them. This CDR3 spans 16 amino acids. CDR3: CASSQVRGFSNQPQHF. The CDR3 DNA reads as TGTGCCAGCAGCCAAGTAAGGGGGTTTAGCAATCAGCCCCAGCATTTT.

V gene TRBV7-3 combines with J gene TRBJ2-1; D possibly corresponds to TRBD1 (5 bases). V was pared by 2 bases and J by 5 bases, with 7 bases between. The V gene's germline CDR1 is SGHTA and CDR2 FQGTGA. The CDR3 length is 13 residues. The CDR3 protein is CASSLGADNEQFF. CDR3 bases: TGTGCCAGCAGCTTAGGGGCGGACAATGAGCAGTTCTTC.

V usage is TRBV5-5 and J usage is TRBJ1-1; D remains unclear. Germline V gene sequence: CDR1 SGHKS, CDR2 YYEKEE (reference sequence). The CDR3 is 15 residues long. The ends were cut back, 2 bases at V and 4 bases at J, with 15 bases in the middle. The CDR3 loop reads CASSFPPGIGTEAFF. The CDR3 nucleotides read TGTGCCAGCAGCTTCCCCCCGGGAATTGGCACTGAAGCTTTCTTT.

In DNA, the CDR3 is TGCAGCGTTTCCTTAGCGGGAGACAACACCGGGGAGCTGTTTTTT. As protein: CSVSLAGDNTGELFF. The gene calls are TRBV29-1 and TRBJ2-2, with 9 nucleotides matching TRBD2. Germline CDR1 and CDR2: SQVTM and ANQGSEA. Trimming removed 5 bases from V and 2 bases from J; junction bases left unmatched: 6. This CDR3 has 15 amino acids.

The V call is TRBV5-8, the J call TRBJ2-1, with D perhaps matching TRBD2 (6 bases). This CDR3 spans 13 amino acids. Germline V gene sequence: CDR1 SGHTS, CDR2 YDEGEE. Trimming removed 4 bases from V and 8 bases from J, with 13 bases in between. The DNA of the CDR3 is TGTGCCAGCAGCCTGACTAGTCCCGATGAGCAGTTCTTC. This gives the protein CASSLTSPDEQFF.

J is TRBJ2-7 and V is TRBV11-2; the match to TRBD1 covers 8 bases. CDR1 and CDR2 from the germline V gene are SGHAT and FQNNGV. V lost 5 bases, J lost 0 bases, and 6 bases stayed unmatched. The CDR3 has 15 amino acids. DNA for the CDR3: TGTGCCAGCAGCCCAGGGGGCTTACGCTCCTACGAGCAGTACTTC. Translation gives CASSPGGLRSYEQYF.

This chain uses TRBV19 with TRBJ2-1, with TRBD1 as a possible D gene (6 bases). The germline V gene encodes CDR1 LNHDA and CDR2 SQIVND (reference sequence). This CDR3 comprises 13 residues. V lost 11 bases to trimming and J lost 2 bases, with 13 bases between them. The CDR3 loop reads CASRQVPYNEQFF. In DNA form, the CDR3 reads TGTGCCTCTAGACAGGTACCCTACAATGAGCAGTTCTTC. The variable domain in full, completed from reference TRBV19 and TRBJ2-1, reads DGGITQSPKYLFRKEGQNVTLSCEQNLNHDAMYWYRQDPGQGLRLIYYSQIVNDFQKGDIAEGYSVSREKKESFPLTVTSAQKNPTAFYLCASRQVPYNEQFFGPGTRLTVL.

This rearrangement joins TRBV20-1 to TRBJ1-1, with a weak D call TRBD1 (5 bases). The CDR3 runs 11 residues. CDR1 and CDR2 (germline): DFQATT, SNEGSKA (reference sequence). V lost 5 bases and J lost 6, with 10 bases in between. The CDR3 protein is CSASRGAEAFF. The CDR3 nucleotides read TGCAGTGCTTCTCGGGGGGCTGAAGCTTTCTTT.

The chain carries TRBV6-5 and TRBJ1-2; no reliable D call. This CDR3 comprises 13 residues. Trimming shortened V by 6 bases and J by 4 bases, and 12 bases separated the two germline ends. Germline V gene sequence: CDR1 MNHEY, CDR2 SVGAGI. As DNA, the CDR3 is TGTGCCAGCAGGACCTCCGACACCTATGGCTACACCTTC. Residues: CASRTSDTYGYTF.

The J gene is TRBJ2-3, the V gene TRBV5-1, with D maybe TRBD2 (5 bases). This CDR3 comprises 15 residues. V gave up 1 base and J gave up 2 bases, with 11 bases separating them. Looked up from germline, CDR1 is SGHRS and CDR2 is YFSETQ. This CDR3 is CASSLNLAPTDTQYF. For the CDR3, the DNA is TGCGCCAGCAGCTTGAACCTAGCCCCCACAGATACGCAGTATTTT.

The CDR3 sequence is CASSLLYGSAITGANGYTF. In DNA, the CDR3 is TGTGCCAGCAGTTTATTATACGGGTCAGCGATCACAGGGGCGAATGGCTACACCTTC. The V and J genes are TRBV27 and TRBJ1-2, with 7 positions matching TRBD1. The V gene end was trimmed by 1 base and the J gene end by 6 bases; junction bases not matched to a gene: 20. Per germline, CDR1 MNHEY and CDR2 SMNVEV (reference sequence). This CDR3 contains 19 residues.

This clone was observed once. This rearrangement joins TRBV7-9 to TRBJ2-1, with 8 positions matching TRBD1. The germline CDR1 and CDR2 sequences are SEHNR and FQNEAQ (reference sequence). V trimming: 5 bases; J trimming: 3 bases; junction bases outside the gene matches: 3. This CDR3 is built from 14 residues. This chain's CDR3 is CASSEGQDYNEQFF. The CDR3 nucleotides read TGTGCCAGCAGCGAGGGACAGGACTACAATGAGCAGTTCTTC.

V usage is TRBV5-5 and J usage is TRBJ1-1, with D possibly TRBD1 on 5 matching bases. CDR3 length equals 20 residues. The germline CDR1 and CDR2 sequences are SGHKS and YYEKEE (reference sequence). The germline V and J ends were trimmed by 2 bases and 4 bases, with 30 bases remaining between them. The CDR3 here is CASSFIYREGTSGRGTEAFF. DNA of the CDR3: TGTGCCAGCAGCTTTATATATCGGGAGGGGACCTCCGGCCGGGGCACTGAAGCTTTCTTT.

The chain is built from TRBV2 and TRBJ1-1, with a tentative D call TRBD1 (6 bases). Germline V gene data show CDR1 as SNHLY and CDR2 as FYNNEI. The CDR3 runs to 13 residues. The V gene lost 4 bases and the J gene lost 4 bases, with 10 bases spanning the gap. The DNA of the CDR3 is TGTGCCAGCAGTGCAGGGGTTCGCACTGAAGCTTTCTTT. This encodes CASSAGVRTEAFF.

This chain connects TRBV9 to TRBJ2-1, with 10 bases identical to TRBD1. The germline CDR1 and CDR2 sequences are SGDLS and YYNGEE. The CDR3 has 16 amino acids. Trimming at V came to 4 bases and at J to 8 bases, leaving 12 bases not matched to a gene. CDR3 amino acids: CASSKNRDRGSDEQFF. The DNA of the CDR3 is TGTGCCAGCAGCAAAAACCGGGACAGGGGTTCCGATGAGCAGTTCTTC. Looking up the rest from reference TRBV9 and TRBJ2-1 gives the full variable domain: DSGVTQTPKHLITATGQRVTLRCSPRSGDLSVYWYQQSLDQGLQFLIQYYNGEERAKGNILERFSAQQFPDLHSELNLSSLELGDSALYFCASSKNRDRGSDEQFFGPGTRLTVL.

The rearrangement uses TRBV15 and TRBJ2-7; 7 nucleotides match TRBD1. Germline V gives CDR1 LNHNV, CDR2 YYDKDF (reference sequence). The CDR3 has 15 amino acids. With V trimmed by 0 bases and J by 5 bases, 7 bases remained unmatched. The CDR3 DNA reads TGTGCCACCAGCAGAGATCCGGGACAGAACGACGAGCAGTACTTC. Its protein product is CATSRDPGQNDEQYF.

This chain connects TRBV7-7 to TRBJ2-1; a possible D gene is TRBD2 (5 bases). Germline lookup yields CDR1 SSHAT and CDR2 FNYEAQ (reference sequence). V lost 5 bases to trimming and J lost 5 bases, with 13 bases between them. CDR3 length equals 14 residues. In DNA form, the CDR3 reads TGTGCCAGCAGCCCGGGTGTGGGAGACAATGAGCAGTTCTTC. Its protein product is CASSPGVGDNEQFF.

The rearrangement uses TRBV6-1 and TRBJ1-2; D gene ambiguous. The CDR3 is 14 amino acids. From germline, CDR1 is MNHNS and CDR2 SASEGT. Trimming removed 2 bases from V and 5 bases from J, with 12 bases in between. CDR3 sequence: CASSETAYSYGYTF. CDR3 coding DNA: TGTGCCAGCAGTGAAACTGCATACTCTTATGGCTACACCTTC.